The rows below give T cell receptor beta chains drawn from one sample of a study of CD8+CD57+ T cells in acquired aplastic anemia. TCRdb used MiXCR to reprocess the reads, holding one entry per CDR3 protein. The sample lists roughly 200,000 distinct CDR3 sequences, 65% seen once, with around 58% in the top ten. Sequenced material: sorted CD4+, CD8+, or CD8+CD57+ T cells (not recorded which) from PBMCs. These receptors were obtained from a human donor with aplastic anemia. CDR3s include the opening cysteine and the closing phenylalanine or tryptophan. Fields, in order: J gene, D gene, clone size, V gene, CDR3 DNA, CDR3 protein. A D gene is named only where the DNA matches it firmly. Clone size is given for some rows only: seen once, a few or many times, or a class if the clone is expanded.

TRBJ2-3 - - TRBV10-3 TGTGCCATCAGTGTTGGACAGAGACGCACAGATACGCAGTATTTT CAISVGQRRTDTQYF
TRBJ2-7 TRBD1 - TRBV10-3 TGTGCCATCAGTGAGGGAGTCAGACTCGGGACAGGGGGATGCGAGCAGTACTTC CAISEGVRLGTGGCEQYF
TRBJ1-1 TRBD1 - TRBV5-6 TGTGCCAGCAGCCCCCCGTGGCCGGGACAGGGGAAAGCTTTCTTT CASSPPWPGQGKAFF
TRBJ1-2 TRBD1 once TRBV19 TGTGCCAGTAGTTCTACGGGACAGGGTTACGATGGCTACACCTTC CASSSTGQGYDGYTF
TRBJ2-1 TRBD2 many TRBV9 TGTGCCAGTAGCGGGGGGACCTACAATGAGCAGTTCTTC CASSGGTYNEQFF
TRBJ2-7 - few TRBV10-2 TGCGCCAGCAGGAAAAGGGGAGGCGAGCAGTACTTC CASRKRGGEQYF
TRBJ2-5 - - TRBV20-1 TGCAGTGCTCCCGACCGCTTGGGGGGATGGCAAGAGACCCAGTACTTC CSAPDRLGGWQETQYF
TRBJ2-5 TRBD1 few TRBV15 TGTGCCACCAGCAGAGACGACAGGGGGGCATCCCAAGAGACCCAGTACTTC CATSRDDRGASQETQYF
TRBJ1-2 - - TRBV15 TGTGCCACCAGCAGAGTAGGGGTTCCCCATGGCTACACCTTC CATSRVGVPHGYTF
TRBJ2-7 - - TRBV6-5 TGTGCCAGCAGCCAAACAGGGTATCCCGACGAGCAGTACTTC CASSQTGYPDEQYF
TRBJ2-7 TRBD1 - TRBV14 TGTGCCAGCAGCCAGGGGACAGGGGGTTACGAGCAGTACTTC CASSQGTGGYEQYF
TRBJ2-1 TRBD1 few TRBV15 TGTGCCACCAGCAGCTCCAGGTCGGGACAGGACCTATACAATGAGCAGTTCTTC CATSSSRSGQDLYNEQFF
TRBJ1-1 TRBD1 - TRBV7-9 TGTGCCAGCAGCTTAATGGGACAGGGCCCCACTGAAGCTTTCTTT CASSLMGQGPTEAFF
TRBJ1-2 - - TRBV19 TGTGCCAGTAGTATAGACGGCAACAACTATGGCTACACCTTC CASSIDGNNYGYTF
TRBJ2-7 - few TRBV6-5 TGTGCCAGCAGTTTTAAGGTGGGCGGGCTCTATGAGCAGTACTTC CASSFKVGGLYEQYF
TRBJ2-5 TRBD2 - TRBV20-1 TGCAGTGCTAGCTGGCTAGCGGGGGGTGTACGGGAGACCCAGTACTTC CSASWLAGGVRETQYF
TRBJ1-1 - - TRBV7-8 TGTGCCAGCAGCTTAGCCGGGTCTGAAGCTTTCTTT CASSLAGSEAFF
TRBJ1-5 - many TRBV24-1 TGTGCCACAGGGGGGGGGAATAGCAATCAGCCCCAGCATTTT CATGGGNSNQPQHF
TRBJ2-3 - few TRBV5-1 TGCGCCAGCAGCGCGCCCGGGGCATCGGCAGATACGCAGTATTTT CASSAPGASADTQYF
TRBJ1-4 TRBD1 few TRBV29-1 TGCAGCGTCGGGACAGGGGATGAAAAACTGTTTTTT CSVGTGDEKLFF
TRBJ2-7 - - TRBV7-7 TGTGCTAGCAGCTTAGGTACTGGGACGCCGAATGAGCAGTACTTC CASSLGTGTPNEQYF
TRBJ2-7 - many TRBV9 TGTGCCAGCAGCGTAGACGGGGAACCCTACGAGCAGTACTTC CASSVDGEPYEQYF
TRBJ1-2 - - TRBV20-1 TGCAGTGCTAGCGGGCAGGGACACTATGGCTACACCTTC CSASGQGHYGYTF
TRBJ2-1 - few TRBV7-3 TGTGCCAGCAGCTCCGGGATCAAAAGCAACAATGAGCAGTTCTTC CASSSGIKSNNEQFF
TRBJ2-7 - - TRBV2 TGTGCCAGCAGAGATAAAATCCGGGACTCCTCGTTGCAGTACTTC CASRDKIRDSSLQYF
TRBJ1-1 - - TRBV20-1 TGCAGTGCTGAAGAAGGGGTCGGGTTCTCTCCTAGGGATGAAGCTTTCTTT CSAEEGVGFSPRDEAFF
TRBJ2-7 TRBD1 - TRBV9 TGTGCCAGCAGCGTAGGGGACAGTTTCGGGTACGAGCAGTACTTC CASSVGDSFGYEQYF
TRBJ2-7 - few TRBV20-1 TGCAGTCCGGGACCGGCTATCTACGAGCAGTACTTC CSPGPAIYEQYF
TRBJ2-1 - many TRBV11-3 TGTGCCAGCTCACATGGGGGCGATGAGCAGTTCTTC CASSHGGDEQFF
TRBJ1-6 - - TRBV20-1 TGCAGTGCTCCCAGTTCACAGGGTAGTATTTCACCCCTCCACTTT CSAPSSQGSISPLHF
TRBJ2-1 TRBD2 few TRBV2 TGTGCCAGCAGTGTAGGTGGAACCGGGACTAGCGTCGATGAGCAGTTCTTC CASSVGGTGTSVDEQFF
TRBJ1-1 - - TRBV2 TGTGCCAGCAGTGAAGCGCTCGGTGTACAGTTAAACACTGAAGCTTTCTTT CASSEALGVQLNTEAFF
TRBJ1-6 TRBD1 - TRBV15 TGTGCCACCAGCAGCTCCAGGTCGGGACAGGGGTTGAATGAGCTGTGCTCCTATAATTCACCCCTCCACTTT CATSSSRSGQGLNELCSYNSPLHF
TRBJ2-2 - - TRBV7-9 TGTGCCAGCAGCTTAGTCGGGGAAACCGGGGAGCTGTTTTTT CASSLVGETGELFF
TRBJ1-1 TRBD1 - TRBV29-1 TGCAGCGCGCCGGGACAGCTTAACACTGAAGCTTTCTTT CSAPGQLNTEAFF
TRBJ2-3 TRBD2 - TRBV5-6 TGTGCCAGCAGCTCTAGGACTAGCGGGGGGGCTTATACGCAGTATTTT CASSSRTSGGAYTQYF
TRBJ1-2 - - TRBV19 TGTGCCAGTAGTATTTGGCAGGGGCGGTTGGATGGCTACACCTTC CASSIWQGRLDGYTF